Listed below are T cell receptor beta chains from one sample, sequenced in a study of T cell repertoires in cytomegalovirus infection. These receptors' targets are unknown. One entry per CDR3 protein, called by TCRdb with MiXCR from the reads. The table includes approximately 300,000 distinct CDR3 sequences, approximately 25% detected once. The source material was cultured PBMCs, sampled from culture after CMV antigen stimulation. These TCRs come from a human donor in good health (CMV status not recorded). Some clones in this sample may be carry-over from other donors' samples. CDR3s include the opening cysteine and the closing phenylalanine or tryptophan.

v_call: TRBV19; j_call: TRBJ1-1; cdr3_aa: CASSMAQGFRTEAFF
v_call: TRBV27; j_call: TRBJ2-7; cdr3_aa: CASSFLSPGKHEQYF
v_call: TRBV7-2; j_call: TRBJ1-4; cdr3_aa: CASGFWNNEKLFF
v_call: TRBV6-6; j_call: TRBJ2-6; cdr3_aa: CASRLGGTSSGANVLTF
v_call: TRBV7-2; j_call: TRBJ2-1; cdr3_aa: CASSTGLAGEVHEQFF
v_call: TRBV7-9; j_call: TRBJ2-1; cdr3_aa: CASSNLAGGHNEQFF
v_call: TRBV28; j_call: TRBJ2-2; cdr3_aa: CAIGEVGGELFF
v_call: TRBV11-3; j_call: TRBJ2-1; cdr3_aa: CASSITSQEQFF
v_call: TRBV7-2; j_call: TRBJ1-1; cdr3_aa: CASSATGAGAFF
v_call: TRBV29-1; j_call: TRBJ2-3; cdr3_aa: CSVEIRTGTDTQYF
v_call: TRBV7-2; j_call: TRBJ2-1; cdr3_aa: CASSLRSSASSYNEQFF
v_call: TRBV15; j_call: TRBJ2-3; cdr3_aa: CATSRGLSRGTDTQYF
v_call: TRBV11-3; j_call: TRBJ2-7; cdr3_aa: CASSVGRGQDYEQYF
v_call: TRBV6-1; j_call: TRBJ2-1; cdr3_aa: CAITTPSGLADPNEQFF
v_call: TRBV19; j_call: TRBJ1-6; cdr3_aa: CASKLADHNSPLHF
v_call: TRBV19; j_call: TRBJ1-6; cdr3_aa: CASSYGQGRYSPLHF
v_call: TRBV7-2; j_call: TRBJ2-3; cdr3_aa: CASSLRRDTQYF
v_call: TRBV25-1; j_call: TRBJ2-6; cdr3_aa: CASSGGTGVSGANVLTF
v_call: TRBV20-1; j_call: TRBJ2-1; cdr3_aa: CSAASGYNEQFF
v_call: TRBV5-6; j_call: TRBJ1-5; cdr3_aa: CASSLAPTNQPQHF
v_call: TRBV20-1; j_call: TRBJ2-3; cdr3_aa: CSARPWSGASTDTQYF
v_call: TRBV7-3; j_call: TRBJ2-3; cdr3_aa: CASSPRVGDTDTQYF
v_call: TRBV7-3; j_call: TRBJ2-3; cdr3_aa: CASSPQGQFSDTQYF
v_call: TRBV14; j_call: TRBJ1-4; cdr3_aa: CASSQEREPNEKLFF
v_call: TRBV20-1; j_call: TRBJ2-6; cdr3_aa: CSVGGHGANVLTF
v_call: TRBV12-3/TRBV12-4; j_call: TRBJ1-2; cdr3_aa: CASSSGRVAGYTF
v_call: TRBV2; j_call: TRBJ1-5; cdr3_aa: CASSDFAPQPQHF
v_call: TRBV27; j_call: TRBJ2-1; cdr3_aa: CASSLLAESSYNEQFF
v_call: TRBV28; j_call: TRBJ1-2; cdr3_aa: CASSFTEGTGYNGYTF
v_call: TRBV19; j_call: TRBJ1-5; cdr3_aa: CALNREVRSNQPQHF
v_call: TRBV18; j_call: TRBJ2-5; cdr3_aa: CASSSDLGQAEETQYF
v_call: TRBV27; j_call: TRBJ2-3; cdr3_aa: CASVTSTDTQYF
v_call: TRBV28; j_call: TRBJ1-5; cdr3_aa: CASSSNFNQPQHF
v_call: TRBV12-5; j_call: TRBJ1-1; cdr3_aa: CASGFGLGQGVGTEAFF
v_call: TRBV28; j_call: TRBJ2-1; cdr3_aa: CASSHLVLALSYNEQFF
v_call: TRBV20-1; j_call: TRBJ2-6; cdr3_aa: CSAGISGANVLTF
v_call: TRBV7-6; j_call: TRBJ1-2; cdr3_aa: CASSLANQAGGYTF
v_call: TRBV4-2; j_call: TRBJ2-1; cdr3_aa: CASSQDSGFYNEQFF
v_call: TRBV12-3/TRBV12-4; j_call: TRBJ1-1; cdr3_aa: CASSNFVYTEAFF
v_call: TRBV4-1; j_call: TRBJ1-2; cdr3_aa: CASSRSEGGGTSGYTF
v_call: TRBV28; j_call: TRBJ2-6; cdr3_aa: CASSPRNSGANVLTF
v_call: TRBV10-3; j_call: TRBJ1-4; cdr3_aa: CAISQGPENEKLFF
v_call: TRBV20-1; j_call: TRBJ2-1; cdr3_aa: CSASTDRGLYNEQFF